Below, 14 T cell receptor beta chains from the same sample are listed, as sequenced in a study of Graves' ophthalmopathy and Graves' hyperthyroidism (dated by TCRdb to 2017 to 2018). Sequenced using an Illumina HiSeq 2000. For repertoire sequencing, TCR beta CDR3 regions were amplified from RNA transcripts. The first round of RT-PCR was done with HTBI primers and the Qiagen OneStep RT-PCR kit, and was followed by a second round of multiplex PCR, then size selection and purification. Starting from the raw public reads, TCRdb applied fastp trimming at Q25, assembled clones with MiXCR and retained in-frame beta chains. When rows share a CDR3 protein, they turn into one entry using the most common DNA and genes. Here the sample has 900,000 to 1,200,000 distinct CDR3 sequences; about 35% occur a single time. 11% of the sample is held by the ten biggest clonotypes. Sequencing was done on a sample of peripheral blood or thyroid tissue (not recorded which). The receptors were gathered from an adult man with Graves' hyperthyroidism.

This clonotype has just a few counts. The chain carries TRBV3-1 and TRBJ2-5; 10 bases are shared with TRBD1. The V gene end was trimmed by 6 bases and the J gene end by 2 bases; junction bases not matched to a gene: 6. Germline V gene sequence: CDR1 LGHDT, CDR2 YNNKEL (reference sequence). There are 15 residues in the CDR3. The CDR3 reads CASRRGTGEQETQYF. For the CDR3, the DNA is TGTGCCAGCAGACGCGGGACAGGGGAGCAAGAGACCCAGTACTTC.

This clonotype has ten or more counts. V is TRBV9 and J is TRBJ2-5; TRBD2 matches at 11 bases. Germline CDR1 SGDLS, CDR2 YYNGEE. The CDR3 sequence is 15 residues long. V trimming: 6 bases; J trimming: 5 bases; junction bases outside the gene matches: 9. The CDR3 DNA reads TGTGCCAGCAACATAGCGGGGGGGCCCCGTGAGACCCAGTACTTC. This sequence encodes CASNIAGGPRETQYF.

V is TRBV6-5 and J is TRBJ1-2; a weak D match, TRBD1 (5 bases). CDR3 length: 15 residues. Germline loops: CDR1 MNHEY, CDR2 SVGAGI. V lost 6 bases and J lost 2, with 16 bases in between. The CDR3 nucleotides read TGTGCCAGCAGGCAACCGGGGCCACGCAACTATGGCTACACCTTC. Residues: CASRQPGPRNYGYTF.

On this clonotype: A much more abundant neighbour one base away suggests this may be a read error. J is TRBJ2-7 and V is TRBV11-2, with 9 nucleotides matching TRBD1. This CDR3 has 15 amino acids. Looked up from germline, CDR1 is SGHAT and CDR2 is FQNNGV. CDR3 sequence (DNA): TGTGCCAGCAGCTCTCCGGGACAGGGCCTCGGCGAGCACTACTTC. It codes for CASSSPGQGLGEHYF. Looking up the rest from reference TRBV11-2 and TRBJ2-7 gives the full variable domain: EAGVAQSPRYKIIEKRQSVAFWCNPISGHATLYWYQQILGQGPKLLIQFQNNGVVDDSQLPKDRFSAERLKGVDSTLKIQPAKLEDSAVYLCASSSPGQGLGEHYFGPGTRLTVT.

V is TRBV10-3 and J is TRBJ1-4; D uncertain. The length of the CDR3 is 11 residues. In germline, CDR1 is ENHRY, CDR2 SYGVKD. The V and J ends lost 10 bases and 6 bases respectively, with 9 bases between them. CDR3 DNA: TGTGCCACCTGGGCGGATGAAAAACTGTTTTTT. Translating gives CATWADEKLFF.

This clonotype has just a few counts. CDR3 nucleotide sequence: TGCAGTGCTAGATCCCCGGGACAGGCGAACACTGAAGCTTTCTTT. This encodes CSARSPGQANTEAFF. The chain uses TRBV20-1 and TRBJ1-1, with 8 bases lining up with TRBD1. The CDR3 spans 15 residues. Trimming at V came to 2 bases and at J to 1 base, leaving 6 bases not matched to a gene. Germline CDR1 is DFQATT and CDR2 is SNEGSKA (reference sequence).

This clonotype was counted ten times or more. The chain combines TRBV20-1 with TRBJ2-7; no reliable D call. CDR3 length: 13 residues. Germline V gene data show CDR1 as DFQATT and CDR2 as SNEGSKA (reference sequence). The germline V and J ends were trimmed by 8 bases and 0 bases, with 14 bases remaining between them. CDR3 DNA: TGCAGTTCCCGACCCATCAACTCCTACGAGCAGTACTTC. This encodes CSSRPINSYEQYF.

There are a few counts of this clonotype. V and J are TRBV6-6 and TRBJ1-5, with D possibly being TRBD1 (6 bases). Between the trimmed V and J ends, which lost 0 bases and 7 bases, there was a span of 13 bases. In germline, CDR1 is MNHNY, CDR2 SVGAGI (reference sequence). This CDR3 comprises 15 residues. The CDR3 region is CASSYSSRGRQPQHF. The DNA for the CDR3 is TGTGCCAGCAGTTACTCGAGCAGGGGAAGGCAGCCCCAGCATTTT.

This clonotype was counted a few times. The V and J genes are TRBV20-1 and TRBJ1-4, with TRBD1 as a possible D gene (6 bases). Germline CDR1 reads DFQATT; CDR2 reads SNEGSKA (reference sequence). The germline V and J ends were trimmed by 0 bases and 4 bases, with 15 bases remaining between them. This CDR3 is built from 16 residues. CDR3: CSARDQETGINEKLFF. The CDR3 bases are TGCAGTGCTAGAGATCAGGAAACAGGGATTAATGAAAAACTGTTTTTT.

In this sample, this clonotype turned up a few times. This sequence joins TRBV7-9 and TRBJ1-6; D ambiguous. V was shortened by 0 bases and J by 6 bases, with 12 bases between the two germline ends. The germline gives CDR1 SEHNR, CDR2 FQNEAQ (reference sequence). CDR3 length: 16 amino acids. In DNA form, the CDR3 reads TGTGCCAGCAGCTTAGCGGCGTGGAGCGGTAATTCACCCCTCCACTTT. This encodes CASSLAAWSGNSPLHF.

This clonotype was observed at least ten times. The V gene is TRBV7-9, the J gene TRBJ1-4; D might be TRBD1 (5 bases). Trimming cost V 7 bases and J 0 bases, with 9 bases left between them. The CDR3 sequence is 14 residues long. Germline CDR1 is SEHNR and CDR2 is FQNEAQ (reference sequence). This CDR3 is CASTFRATNEKLFF. In DNA form, the CDR3 reads TGTGCCAGCACCTTCAGGGCAACTAATGAAAAACTGTTTTTT.

The J gene is TRBJ1-1, the V gene TRBV9, with D hard to call. The V end lost 2 bases, the J end lost 0 bases, and 8 bases lay between the germline ends. Germline-derived CDR1 and CDR2 are SGDLS and YYNGEE. The CDR3 has 14 amino acids. In DNA form, the CDR3 reads TGTGCCAGCAGCGTCTCCAGAGTGAACACTGAAGCTTTCTTT. The encoded protein is CASSVSRVNTEAFF. Full variable domain (missing parts from reference TRBV9 and TRBJ1-1): DSGVTQTPKHLITATGQRVTLRCSPRSGDLSVYWYQQSLDQGLQFLIQYYNGEERAKGNILERFSAQQFPDLHSELNLSSLELGDSALYFCASSVSRVNTEAFFGQGTRLTVV.

In this sample, this clonotype turned up once. A much larger clone differs from this one at a single base, so this may be a read error. The rearrangement links TRBV14 to TRBJ1-1; no clear D. CDR3 size: 17 residues. Germline CDR1 reads SGHDN; CDR2 reads FVKESK. The CDR3: CASSNNPGRTMNTEASF. CDR3 DNA sequence: TGTGCCAGCAGCAACAACCCCGGACGGACTATGAACACTGAAGCTTCCTTT.

The chain carries TRBV10-3 and TRBJ2-6, with D perhaps given as TRBD1 or TRBD2 (6 bases each). V was trimmed by 6 bases and J by 0 bases, leaving 9 bases between them. This CDR3 comprises 15 residues. In germline, CDR1 is ENHRY, CDR2 SYGVKD. The CDR3 DNA sequence: TGTGCCATCAGAGGGGGGTCCTCTGGGGCCAACGTCCTGACTTTC. Translated: CAIRGGSSGANVLTF.